The 9 T cell receptor beta chains given below trace back to one sample, sequenced in a study of beta chain features in type 1 diabetes. The investigators reverse transcribed all of the isolated RNA, so they sequenced expressed TCRB transcripts. Clones were read by immunoSEQ multiplex PCR, and TCRdb kept only the in-frame ones, dropping some. The table has 450,000 to 600,000 clones, approximately 28% seen once. Sequenced material: naive CD4+ T cells from blood. Source of these receptors: a man between 18 and 35 years old in good health.

This clone was counted only a few times. The chain is built from TRBV29-1 and TRBJ1-4; D may be TRBD1 (5 bases). The CDR3 has 13 residues. Germline V lookup: CDR1 SQVTM, CDR2 ANQGSEA. Trimming shortened V by 4 bases and J by 8 bases, and 14 bases separated the two germline ends. The CDR3 spells CSVGENRSEKLFF. The DNA of the CDR3 is TGCAGCGTTGGGGAAAACAGGAGCGAAAAACTGTTTTTT.

The chain couples TRBV9 to TRBJ1-4; D uncertain. Germline CDR1 is SGDLS and CDR2 is YYNGEE. Trimming cost V 1 base and J 7 bases, with 11 bases left between them. CDR3 length equals 14 residues. Written as DNA, the CDR3 is TGTGCCAGCAGCGTAACGGCCGCGAGTGAAAAACTGTTTTTT. It yields the protein CASSVTAASEKLFF.

This sequence joins TRBV7-9 and TRBJ2-1; TRBD2 aligns across 9 bases. After removal of 1 base from V and 7 bases from J, the junction contained 8 bases not matched to a gene. This CDR3 contains 16 residues. Germline CDR1 is SEHNR and CDR2 is FQNEAQ (reference sequence). The CDR3 loop reads CASSLEGGRARNEQFF. Here the CDR3 DNA reads TGTGCCAGCAGCTTAGAGGGCGGGAGGGCCAGGAATGAGCAGTTCTTC.

The V and J genes are TRBV18 and TRBJ2-3, with 12 bases that match TRBD2. The CDR3 is 16 amino acids. Trimming cost V 4 bases and J 7 bases; bases outside gene matches: 9. Germline V CDR1 and CDR2: KGHSH, LQKENI. CDR3 nucleotide sequence: TGTGCCAGCTCACTCTCCAGGACTAGCGGGACAAATACGCAGTATTTT. Protein: CASSLSRTSGTNTQYF. The full variable domain, its missing parts supplied by reference TRBV18 and TRBJ2-3, is NAGVMQNPRHLVRRRGQEARLRCSPMKGHSHVYWYRQLPEEGLKFMVYLQKENIIDESGMPKERFSAEFPKEGPSILRIQQVVRGDSAAYFCASSLSRTSGTNTQYFGPGTRLTVL.

The chain is built from TRBV30 and TRBJ2-2, with no clear D. Germline V gives CDR1 GTSNPN, CDR2 SVGIG (reference sequence). This CDR3 comprises 11 residues. V dropped 3 bases and J dropped 7 bases, with 6 bases sitting between them. The CDR3 loop reads CAWRLIGELFF. DNA of the CDR3: TGTGCCTGGAGGCTTATCGGGGAGCTGTTTTTT.

J is TRBJ2-5 and V is TRBV5-4, with 12 bases fitting TRBD1. The V gene end was trimmed by 1 base and the J gene end by 3 bases; junction bases not matched to a gene: 4. The V gene's germline CDR1 is SGHNT and CDR2 YYREEE (reference sequence). This CDR3 is built from 16 residues. CDR3 DNA sequence: TGTGCCAGCAGCTTGAAGGGGACAGGGGGCGAAGAGACCCAGTACTTC. This codes for CASSLKGTGGEETQYF.

Only a few counts were recorded for this clone. The rearrangement uses TRBV28 and TRBJ2-1, with 12 positions matching TRBD2. Looked up from germline, CDR1 is MDHEN and CDR2 is SYDVKM. Trimming at V came to 5 bases and at J to 4 bases, leaving 6 bases not matched to a gene. The CDR3 loop spans 16 amino acids. The CDR3 region is CASSPTGTSGYNEQFF. The CDR3 DNA follows: TGTGCCAGCAGTCCCACCGGGACTAGCGGGTACAATGAGCAGTTCTTC.

The rearrangement uses TRBV7-9 and TRBJ2-1; D may be TRBD2 (5 bases). Per germline, CDR1 SEHNR and CDR2 FQNEAQ (reference sequence). The CDR3 extends over 13 amino acids. With 4 bases removed from V and 4 bases from J, the gap between germline ends came to 8 bases. The CDR3 DNA reads as TGTGCCAGCAGCTCCCAGCGGTACAATGAGCAGTTCTTC. Translated: CASSSQRYNEQFF.

The chain recombines TRBV10-3 with TRBJ2-7, with TRBD2 as a possible D gene (5 bases). Germline CDR1 ENHRY, CDR2 SYGVKD. The CDR3 is made up of 15 amino acids. Trimming removed 10 bases from V and 2 bases from J, with 21 bases in between. CDR3 nucleotide sequence: TGTGCCACCAGAAACGCCAGGACGGGGACCTACGAGCAGTACTTC. This encodes CATRNARTGTYEQYF.